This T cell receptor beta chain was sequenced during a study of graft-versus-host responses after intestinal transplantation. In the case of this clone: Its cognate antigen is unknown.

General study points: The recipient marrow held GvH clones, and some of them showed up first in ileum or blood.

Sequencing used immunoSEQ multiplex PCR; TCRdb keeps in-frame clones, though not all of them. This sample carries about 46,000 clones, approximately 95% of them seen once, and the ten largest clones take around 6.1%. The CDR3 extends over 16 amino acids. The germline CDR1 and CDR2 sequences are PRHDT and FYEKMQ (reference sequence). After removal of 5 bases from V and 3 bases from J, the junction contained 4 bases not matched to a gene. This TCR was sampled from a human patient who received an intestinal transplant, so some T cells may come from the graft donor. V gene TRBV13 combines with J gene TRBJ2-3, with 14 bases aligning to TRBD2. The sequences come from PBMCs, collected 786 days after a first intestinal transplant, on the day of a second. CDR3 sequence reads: CASSGTSGRGTDTQYF. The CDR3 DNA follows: TGTGCCAGCAGCGGGACTAGCGGGAGAGGGACAGATACGCAGTATTTT. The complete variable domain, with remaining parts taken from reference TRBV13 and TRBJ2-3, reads AAGVIQSPRHLIKEKRETATLKCYPIPRHDTVYWYQQGPGQDPQFLISFYEKMQSDKGSIPDRFSAQQFSDYHSELNMSSLELGDSALYFCASSGTSGRGTDTQYFGPGTRLTVL.